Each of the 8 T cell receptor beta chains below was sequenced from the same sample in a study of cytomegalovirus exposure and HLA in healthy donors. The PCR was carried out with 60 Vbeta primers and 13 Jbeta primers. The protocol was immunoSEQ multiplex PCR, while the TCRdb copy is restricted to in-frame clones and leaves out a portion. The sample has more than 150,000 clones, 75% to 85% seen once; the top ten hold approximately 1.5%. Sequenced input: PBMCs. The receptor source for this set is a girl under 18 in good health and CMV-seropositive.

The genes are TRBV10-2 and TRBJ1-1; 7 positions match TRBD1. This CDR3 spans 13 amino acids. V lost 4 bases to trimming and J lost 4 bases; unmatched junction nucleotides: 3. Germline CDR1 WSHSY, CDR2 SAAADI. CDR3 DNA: TGCGCCAGCAGTGCGACAGGGACCACTGAAGCTTTCTTT. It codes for CASSATGTTEAFF.

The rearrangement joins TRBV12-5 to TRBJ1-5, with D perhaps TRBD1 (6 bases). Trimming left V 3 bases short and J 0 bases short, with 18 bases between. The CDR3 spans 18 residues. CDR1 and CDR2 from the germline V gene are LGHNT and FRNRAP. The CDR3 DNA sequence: TGTGCTAGTGGTTTCCACCCCCCGACAGGCTATAGCAATCAGCCCCAGCATTTT. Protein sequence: CASGFHPPTGYSNQPQHF. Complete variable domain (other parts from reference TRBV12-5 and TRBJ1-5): DARVTQTPRHKVTEMGQEVTMRCQPILGHNTVFWYRQTMMQGLELLAYFRNRAPLDDSGMPKDRFSAEMPDATLATLKIQPSEPRDSAVYFCASGFHPPTGYSNQPQHFGDGTRLSIL.

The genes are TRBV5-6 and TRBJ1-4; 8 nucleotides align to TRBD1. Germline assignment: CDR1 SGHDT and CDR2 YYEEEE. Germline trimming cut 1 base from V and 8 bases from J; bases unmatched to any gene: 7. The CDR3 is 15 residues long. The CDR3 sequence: CASSLWQGALEKLFF. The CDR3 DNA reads TGTGCCAGCAGCTTGTGGCAGGGGGCTTTAGAAAAACTGTTTTTT.

The DNA of the CDR3 is TGTGCCAGCCGTGGGCCTCGCACAGATACGCAGTATTTT. It codes for CASRGPRTDTQYF. V and J are TRBV6-5 and TRBJ2-3; D unresolved. Trimming took off 8 bases at V and 1 base at J, with 10 bases between the two ends. This CDR3 is built from 13 residues. CDR1 and CDR2 (germline): MNHEY, SVGAGI.

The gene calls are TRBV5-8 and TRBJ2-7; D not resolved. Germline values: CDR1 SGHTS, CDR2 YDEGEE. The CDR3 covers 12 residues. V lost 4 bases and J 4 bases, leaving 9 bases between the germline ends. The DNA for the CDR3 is TGTGCCAGCAGCCCTACGGTATACGAGCAGTACTTC. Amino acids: CASSPTVYEQYF.

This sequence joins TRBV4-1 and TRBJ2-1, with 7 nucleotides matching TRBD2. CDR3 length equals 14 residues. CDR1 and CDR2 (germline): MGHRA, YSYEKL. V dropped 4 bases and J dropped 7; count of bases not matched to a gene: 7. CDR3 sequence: CASSLGGSGNEQFF. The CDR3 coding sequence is TGCGCCAGCAGCCTCGGGGGTAGCGGGAATGAGCAGTTCTTC.

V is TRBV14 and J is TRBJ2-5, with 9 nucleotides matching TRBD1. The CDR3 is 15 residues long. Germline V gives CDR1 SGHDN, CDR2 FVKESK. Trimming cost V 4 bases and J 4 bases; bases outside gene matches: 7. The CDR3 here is CASSPGDRAGETQYF. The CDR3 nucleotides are TGTGCCAGCAGCCCCGGGGACAGGGCTGGAGAGACCCAGTACTTC.

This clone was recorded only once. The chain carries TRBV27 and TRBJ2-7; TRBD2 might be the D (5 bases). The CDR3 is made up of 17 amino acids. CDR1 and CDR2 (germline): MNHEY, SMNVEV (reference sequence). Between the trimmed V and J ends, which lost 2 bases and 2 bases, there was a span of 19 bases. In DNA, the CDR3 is TGTGCCAGCAGTTTAGGTGGCTACCGGGGAGAAGCCTACGAGCAGTACTTC. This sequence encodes CASSLGGYRGEAYEQYF.